The source of this T cell receptor (beta chain) is a study of blood T cell repertoires in COVID-19. Per germline, CDR1 MDHEN and CDR2 SYDVKM. This CDR3 is built from 14 residues. V was shortened by 7 bases and J by 0 bases, with 10 bases between the two germline ends. The table came from immunoSEQ multiplex PCR; TCRdb's copy has only in-frame clones and leaves some out. In the table there are under 150,000 clones, around 84% of which are singletons. The receptor was derived from a man between 60 and 75 years old with active or convalescent COVID-19. The chain joins TRBV28 to TRBJ2-1; D gene ambiguous. Specimen: peripheral blood. CDR3 sequence (DNA): TGTGCCAGCAAGAGAAGTGGCTCCTACAATGAGCAGTTCTTC. Translation gives CASKRSGSYNEQFF.